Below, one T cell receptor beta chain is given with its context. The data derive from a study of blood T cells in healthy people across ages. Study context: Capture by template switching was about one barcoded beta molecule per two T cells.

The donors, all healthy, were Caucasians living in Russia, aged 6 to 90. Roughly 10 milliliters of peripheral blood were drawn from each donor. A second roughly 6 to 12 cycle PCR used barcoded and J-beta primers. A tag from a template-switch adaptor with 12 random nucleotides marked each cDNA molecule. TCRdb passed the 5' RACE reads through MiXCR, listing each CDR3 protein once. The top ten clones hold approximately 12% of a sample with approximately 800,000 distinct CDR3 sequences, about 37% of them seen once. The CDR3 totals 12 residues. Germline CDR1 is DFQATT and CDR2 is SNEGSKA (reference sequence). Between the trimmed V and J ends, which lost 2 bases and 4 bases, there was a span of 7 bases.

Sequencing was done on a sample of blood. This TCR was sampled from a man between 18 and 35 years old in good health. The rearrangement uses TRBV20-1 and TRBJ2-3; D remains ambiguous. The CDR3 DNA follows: TGCAGTGCTAGATACTATTCAGATACGCAGTATTTT. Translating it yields CSARYYSDTQYF.